Described below is a single T cell receptor beta chain sequence and its context. The data derive from a study of control samples from healthy donors and cancer patients. Sequencing used immunoSEQ multiplex PCR; TCRdb keeps in-frame clones, though not all of them. In the table there are about 12,000 clones, around nine tenths of which are singletons. The germline CDR1 and CDR2 sequences are MGHDK and SYGVNS. The V end was cut by 3 bases, the J end by 5 bases, with 4 bases between. The CDR3 length is 11 residues. This receptor was obtained from a male donor with melanoma. V is TRBV25-1 and J is TRBJ2-5; D is unclear. Sequencing was carried out using formalin-fixed, paraffin-embedded tissue. The CDR3 region is CASSDGETQYF. The CDR3 DNA reads as TGTGCCAGCAGTGACGGGGAGACCCAGTACTTC.